This is a list of T cell receptor beta chains from one sample in a study of T cell changes during pregnancy in multiple sclerosis. TCRdb's copy holds only in-frame clones and misses some; the assay was immunoSEQ multiplex PCR. Of over 75,000 clones listed, 85% to 95% are singletons. The sequencing used peripheral blood, collected in the first trimester of pregnancy. Receptors originate from a female donor with multiple sclerosis, enrolled in a pregnancy study. CDR3s include the opening cysteine and the closing phenylalanine or tryptophan. D genes are given only for firm matches. For some rows the clone size is stated as once, few or many, or as a class when expanded; others skip it.

v_call: TRBV6-5
clone_size: NA
d_call: NA
j_call: TRBJ2-7
cdr3_nt: TGTGCCACCGGACAGAACCCCCCCTACGAGCAGTACTTC
cdr3_aa: CATGQNPPYEQYF

v_call: TRBV28
clone_size: NA
d_call: TRBD1
j_call: TRBJ1-1
cdr3_nt: TGTGCCAGCAGTTTACAGGGGGATGAAGCTTTCTTT
cdr3_aa: CASSLQGDEAFF

v_call: TRBV6-4
clone_size: NA
d_call: TRBD1
j_call: TRBJ1-2
cdr3_nt: TGTGCCAGCAGTCCACAGGGGGGAATCTATGGCTACACCTTC
cdr3_aa: CASSPQGGIYGYTF

v_call: TRBV4-1
clone_size: NA
d_call: NA
j_call: TRBJ1-5
cdr3_nt: TGCGCCAGCAGCCAATTTGAGTCAGGTTTAGTCAATCAGCCCCAGCATTTT
cdr3_aa: CASSQFESGLVNQPQHF

v_call: TRBV28
clone_size: NA
d_call: TRBD1
j_call: TRBJ1-5
cdr3_nt: TGTGCCAGCAGTGCGCCGGGACAGAGCAATCAGCCCCAGCATTTT
cdr3_aa: CASSAPGQSNQPQHF

v_call: TRBV15
clone_size: NA
d_call: NA
j_call: TRBJ1-1
cdr3_nt: TGTGCCACCAGCAGGGGCGACGGGAACACTGAAGCTTTCTTT
cdr3_aa: CATSRGDGNTEAFF

v_call: TRBV5-1
clone_size: NA
d_call: TRBD2
j_call: TRBJ2-3
cdr3_nt: TGCGCCAGCAGCCTACCGGGACTAGCGGGAGGAGCAGATACGCAGTATTTT
cdr3_aa: CASSLPGLAGGADTQYF

v_call: TRBV28
clone_size: NA
d_call: NA
j_call: TRBJ2-7
cdr3_nt: TGTGCCAGCAGTGCCGGGTACGAGCAGTACTTC
cdr3_aa: CASSAGYEQYF

v_call: TRBV9
clone_size: NA
d_call: TRBD2
j_call: TRBJ2-7
cdr3_nt: TGTGCCAGCAGCTCGGGACTAGCTCCGGGTGGCGAGCAGTACTTC
cdr3_aa: CASSSGLAPGGEQYF

v_call: TRBV28
clone_size: NA
d_call: NA
j_call: TRBJ2-2
cdr3_nt: TGTGCCAGCAGTTTATTGGGTTCCGGGACCGGGGAGCTGTTTTTT
cdr3_aa: CASSLLGSGTGELFF

v_call: TRBV7-7
clone_size: NA
d_call: TRBD1
j_call: TRBJ2-3
cdr3_nt: TGTGCTAGCAGCTTCGACAGGGGCTCAGATACGCAGTATTTT
cdr3_aa: CASSFDRGSDTQYF

v_call: TRBV29-1
clone_size: NA
d_call: NA
j_call: TRBJ2-1
cdr3_nt: TGCAACACTGTAAGTGGGGGCCATGAGCAGTTCTTC
cdr3_aa: CNTVSGGHEQFF

v_call: TRBV7-9
clone_size: NA
d_call: NA
j_call: TRBJ2-7
cdr3_nt: TGTGCCAGCAGCTTACCCGGGGGTCCTTACGAGCAGTACTTC
cdr3_aa: CASSLPGGPYEQYF

v_call: TRBV7-8
clone_size: once
d_call: TRBD2
j_call: TRBJ2-5
cdr3_nt: TGTGCCAGCAGCTTAGATGGACTAGCGGGAGTCAGAGAGACCCAGTACTTC
cdr3_aa: CASSLDGLAGVRETQYF

v_call: TRBV5-1
clone_size: NA
d_call: TRBD2
j_call: TRBJ2-7
cdr3_nt: TGCGCCAGCAAAGGACTAGGGTCCTACGAGCAGTACTTC
cdr3_aa: CASKGLGSYEQYF

v_call: TRBV5-4
clone_size: NA
d_call: TRBD2
j_call: TRBJ2-3
cdr3_nt: TGTGCCAGCAGCGGCATGCTAGCGGGAACAGATACGCAGTATTTT
cdr3_aa: CASSGMLAGTDTQYF

v_call: TRBV27
clone_size: NA
d_call: NA
j_call: TRBJ2-5
cdr3_nt: TGTGCCAGCAGTCCCGGCCTGGGAGCCAGTCAAGAGACCCAGTACTTC
cdr3_aa: CASSPGLGASQETQYF